This record covers a single T cell receptor beta chain. Within the sample, other DNA sequences also encode this same CDR3. The entry originates in a study of blood T cell repertoires in COVID-19. Profiling relied on immunoSEQ multiplex PCR, and the TCRdb table lists in-frame clones only, not all of them. The sample contains about 280,000 clones, roughly 86% of which appear only once. J lost 2 bases, V lost 5 bases, and 3 bases had no gene match. Germline-derived CDR1 and CDR2 are MDHEN and SYDVKM. The CDR3 sequence is 14 residues long. Sequenced input: PBMCs or T cells enriched from blood (not recorded which). The TCR was taken from a young woman who had recovered from COVID-19. The rearrangement uses TRBV28 and TRBJ1-3; TRBD1 matches 7 bases. CDR3 sequence (DNA): TGTGCCAGCAGTCTCGACAGGGCTGGAAACACCATATATTTT. As protein: CASSLDRAGNTIYF.